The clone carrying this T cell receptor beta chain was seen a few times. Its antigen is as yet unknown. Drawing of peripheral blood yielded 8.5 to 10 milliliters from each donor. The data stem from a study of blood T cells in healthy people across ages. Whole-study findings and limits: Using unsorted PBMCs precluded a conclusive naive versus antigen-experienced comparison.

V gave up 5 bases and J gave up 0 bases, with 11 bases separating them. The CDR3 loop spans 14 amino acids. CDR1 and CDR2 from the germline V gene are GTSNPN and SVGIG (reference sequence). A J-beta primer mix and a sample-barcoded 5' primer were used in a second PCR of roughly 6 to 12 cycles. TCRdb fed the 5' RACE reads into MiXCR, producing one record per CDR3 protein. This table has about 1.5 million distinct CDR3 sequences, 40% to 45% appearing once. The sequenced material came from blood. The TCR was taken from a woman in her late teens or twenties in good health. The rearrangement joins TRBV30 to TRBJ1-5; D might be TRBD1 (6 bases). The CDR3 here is CAWGGGYSNQPQHF. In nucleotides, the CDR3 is TGTGCCTGGGGGGGGGGCTATAGCAATCAGCCCCAGCATTTT.